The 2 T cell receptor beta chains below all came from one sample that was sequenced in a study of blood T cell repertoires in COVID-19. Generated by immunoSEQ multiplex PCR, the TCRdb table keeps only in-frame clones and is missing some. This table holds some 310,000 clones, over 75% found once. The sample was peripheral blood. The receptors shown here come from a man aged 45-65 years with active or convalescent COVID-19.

The CDR3 DNA reads as TGTGCCAGCAGTATCCGGGGGACTAGCGGCTACAATGAGCAGTTCTTC. Its protein is CASSIRGTSGYNEQFF. V usage is TRBV27 and J usage is TRBJ2-1, with 11 bases lining up with TRBD2. V was pared by 5 bases and J by 3 bases, with 6 bases of the junction left unmatched. The CDR3 has 16 amino acids. Germline lookup yields CDR1 MNHEY and CDR2 SMNVEV (reference sequence).

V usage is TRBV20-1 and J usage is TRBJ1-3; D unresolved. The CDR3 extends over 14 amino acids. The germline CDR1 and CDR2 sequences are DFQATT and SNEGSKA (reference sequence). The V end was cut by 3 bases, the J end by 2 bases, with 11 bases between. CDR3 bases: TGCAGTGCTAGTGGTCGCGGAGCTGGAAACACCATATATTTT. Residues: CSASGRGAGNTIYF.